A single sample gave rise to the 3 T cell receptor beta chains below, sequenced in a study of cytomegalovirus exposure and HLA in healthy donors. Researchers ran the PCR with 60 Vbeta and 13 Jbeta primers. Repertoires were generated with immunoSEQ multiplex PCR, while TCRdb's copy carries only in-frame clones and drops some. Altogether 120,000 to 150,000 clones are present, roughly three quarters being singletons, with the ten largest covering 4.5% to 6.5%. The sequenced material came from PBMCs. These TCRs come from a male donor in good health and CMV-seronegative.

The genes are TRBV9 and TRBJ2-6; no clear D gene. The V gene lost 4 bases and the J gene lost 4 bases, with 6 bases spanning the gap. The CDR3 runs to 13 residues. Germline CDR1 reads SGDLS; CDR2 reads YYNGEE. The CDR3 here is CASSPVGANVLTF. The CDR3 DNA follows: TGTGCCAGCAGCCCCGTAGGGGCCAACGTCCTGACTTTC.

Only a few counts were recorded for this clone. The chain combines TRBV5-1 with TRBJ1-1, with D unresolved. The CDR3 length is 13 residues. The V end lost 0 bases, the J end lost 6 bases, and 9 bases lay between the germline ends. Germline V gene lookup returns CDR1 SGHRS and CDR2 YFSETQ. The CDR3 bases are TGCGCCAGCAGCTTGGGTTATGAGGCTGAAGCTTTCTTT. It yields the protein CASSLGYEAEAFF.

V gene TRBV5-1 combines with J gene TRBJ2-3, with 11 bases matching TRBD1. Germline V lookup: CDR1 SGHRS, CDR2 YFSETQ. CDR3 size: 14 residues. V gave up 4 bases and J gave up 6 bases; unmatched junction bases: 4. The CDR3: CASSRGQGADTQYF. The CDR3 region has the DNA TGCGCCAGCAGCCGTGGACAGGGGGCGGATACGCAGTATTTT.